This TCR beta chain was recorded in a study of PD-1 blockade in classical Hodgkin lymphoma. V was cut by 0 bases and J by 5 bases, with 14 bases left in between. This CDR3 is built from 16 residues. Germline-derived CDR1 and CDR2 are LGHNT and FRNRAP. Details on this clone: Its antigen is still unknown.

Clones were sequenced by immunoSEQ multiplex PCR, and TCRdb holds only the in-frame ones, with some missing. The sample has 45,000 to 55,000 clones, about 85% seen once; the top ten hold about 15%. Each patient's relapse followed autologous stem cell transplantation, and brentuximab vedotin exposure varied. Notes on the study in general: Diversity similar to that of newly diagnosed patients was seen at baseline in complete responders. Patients who initiated nivolumab within 1 year of ASCT were excluded. A significant rise in TCR diversity was seen by C4D1 for CD4+ cells but not for CD8+ cells.

The chain recombines TRBV12-5 with TRBJ1-5, with unresolved D. The sequencing here drew on peripheral blood mononuclear cells (PBMCs), taken at baseline. This TCR was sampled from a human donor with classical Hodgkin lymphoma. The CDR3 DNA follows: TGTGCTAGTGGTTTGGTAGAGGGCGGAATATATCAGCCCCAGCATTTT. Amino acid sequence: CASGLVEGGIYQPQHF.